This T cell receptor (beta chain) was sequenced for a study of shared T cell receptors in the human thymus. Germline assignment: CDR1 SGHDN and CDR2 FVKESK. Trimming cost V 0 bases and J 2 bases, with 17 bases left between them. The CDR3 length is 19 residues. Assay: immunoSEQ multiplex PCR; the TCRdb copy retains only in-frame clones and omits some. The sample includes just under 550,000 clones, around 78% seen only once; the top ten take about 0.013%. These records were also assigned to another study, of human thymus T cells.

The chain is built from TRBV14 and TRBJ2-6; D gene uncertain. Material: thymocytes. This clonotype was sampled from a boy in the first two years of life with a congenital heart defect. CDR3 in amino acids: CASSQDLYATTAGANVLTF. The CDR3 nucleotides are TGTGCCAGCAGCCAAGATTTGTATGCAACTACGGCTGGGGCCAACGTCCTGACTTTC.